The rows below give T cell receptor beta chains drawn from one sample of a study of identical twins. One entry per CDR3 protein, called by TCRdb with MiXCR from the 5' RACE reads. Among some 690,000 distinct CDR3 sequences, less than 25% were seen once, and the ten largest hold more than 4%. These same records also appear under a second study, on T cells expressing NK-cell markers.

The sample was PBMCs. The receptors were gathered from a woman in her late teens or twenties in good health. Each CDR3 is given with its conserved first and last residue. D genes are given only for firm matches. Clone size is not always given. Where it is, it says once, few, many or a class for expanded clones.

V: TRBV20-1; J: TRBJ2-1; size: few; D: TRBD2; CDR3: CSAGRTSGTHNEQFF; DNA: TGCAGTGCTGGCCGAACTAGCGGGACCCACAATGAGCAGTTCTTC
V: TRBV29-1; J: TRBJ2-3; size: few; D: -; CDR3: CSVRRGTDTQYF; DNA: TGCAGCGTCCGGCGGGGCACAGATACGCAGTATTTT
V: TRBV30; J: TRBJ2-1; size: -; D: TRBD2; CDR3: CAWTSGRLPYNEQFF; DNA: TGTGCCTGGACTAGCGGGAGGCTTCCCTACAATGAGCAGTTCTTC
V: TRBV20-1; J: TRBJ1-3; size: -; D: TRBD1; CDR3: CSAYGTGGGNTIYF; DNA: TGCAGTGCCTATGGGACAGGGGGAGGAAACACCATATATTTT
V: TRBV3-1; J: TRBJ1-1; size: -; D: -; CDR3: CASSQGAGGTEAFF; DNA: TGTGCCAGCAGCCAAGGGGCGGGCGGCACTGAAGCTTTCTTT
V: TRBV6-5; J: TRBJ2-7; size: -; D: TRBD2; CDR3: CASSYSLAGASYEQYF; DNA: TGTGCTAGCAGTTACTCGCTAGCGGGAGCCTCCTACGAGCAGTACTTC
V: TRBV29-1; J: TRBJ2-3; size: -; D: TRBD1; CDR3: CSVTPPGQTDTQYF; DNA: TGCAGCGTTACCCCTCCGGGACAGACAGATACGCAGTATTTT
V: TRBV6-1; J: TRBJ1-1; size: few; D: TRBD1; CDR3: CASSWDRARTEAFF; DNA: TGTGCCAGCAGCTGGGACAGGGCGCGTACTGAAGCTTTCTTT
V: TRBV10-2; J: TRBJ1-5; size: few; D: -; CDR3: CATLANSAALYSNQPQHF; DNA: TGCGCCACCCTTGCAAATTCGGCGGCCCTTTATAGCAATCAGCCCCAGCATTTT
V: TRBV29-1; J: TRBJ1-2; size: -; D: TRBD1; CDR3: CSVEPGQGTSGYTF; DNA: TGCAGCGTTGAGCCCGGACAGGGGACTTCTGGCTACACCTTC
V: TRBV5-1; J: TRBJ2-7; size: few; D: TRBD1; CDR3: CASSEGVGGAMQYF; DNA: TGCGCCAGCAGCGAAGGGGTAGGGGGCGCGATGCAGTACTTC
V: TRBV5-1; J: TRBJ1-1; size: few; D: -; CDR3: CASKWGENTEAFF; DNA: TGCGCCAGCAAATGGGGGGAGAACACTGAAGCTTTCTTT
V: TRBV10-3; J: TRBJ2-7; size: -; D: -; CDR3: CAIGRGATGGTYEQYF; DNA: TGTGCCATCGGGAGGGGGGCAACAGGGGGAACCTACGAGCAGTACTTC
V: TRBV12-3/TRBV12-4; J: TRBJ2-1; size: many; D: -; CDR3: CASSLPWGAYNEQFF; DNA: TGTGCCAGCAGTTTACCCTGGGGGGCCTACAATGAGCAGTTCTTC
V: TRBV10-1; J: TRBJ2-2; size: -; D: -; CDR3: CASTVPGELFF; DNA: TGCGCCAGCACCGTACCCGGGGAGCTGTTTTTT
V: TRBV5-6; J: TRBJ2-4; size: few; D: -; CDR3: CASSSFRDQEGKNIQYF; DNA: TGTGCCAGCAGCTCCTTCCGGGACCAAGAAGGCAAAAACATTCAGTACTTC
V: TRBV19; J: TRBJ1-1; size: -; D: -; CDR3: CASLPGLGTEAFF; DNA: TGTGCCAGTCTCCCGGGACTGGGGACTGAAGCTTTCTTT
V: TRBV27; J: TRBJ1-1; size: -; D: -; CDR3: CASSFGGSDTEAFF; DNA: TGTGCCAGCAGTTTCGGAGGGAGTGACACTGAAGCTTTCTTT
V: TRBV12-3/TRBV12-4; J: TRBJ2-2; size: few; D: TRBD2; CDR3: CASTHGLATGGELFF; DNA: TGTGCCAGCACCCACGGACTAGCCACCGGGGGGGAGCTGTTTTTT
V: TRBV5-1; J: TRBJ2-1; size: many; D: TRBD2; CDR3: CASSLVSSGNNEQFF; DNA: TGCGCCAGCAGCTTGGTCTCTAGCGGGAACAATGAGCAGTTCTTC
V: TRBV20-1; J: TRBJ2-7; size: few; D: TRBD1; CDR3: CSAKAGGSYEQYF; DNA: TGCAGTGCTAAGGCAGGGGGCAGCTACGAGCAGTACTTC
V: TRBV6-2/TRBV6-3; J: TRBJ2-1; size: -; D: TRBD1; CDR3: CASSYPTGQGDEQFF; DNA: TGTGCCAGCAGTTACCCGACCGGACAGGGGGATGAGCAGTTCTTC
V: TRBV29-1; J: TRBJ2-3; size: -; D: -; CDR3: CSVGGVITDTQYF; DNA: TGCAGCGTTGGAGGTGTAATTACAGATACGCAGTATTTT
V: TRBV7-9; J: TRBJ1-5; size: -; D: -; CDR3: CASSLSGPGQPQHF; DNA: TGTGCCAGCAGCTTGTCCGGGCCCGGACAGCCCCAGCATTTT
V: TRBV10-3; J: TRBJ2-5; size: few; D: -; CDR3: CAIIPLPGGRGAETQYF; DNA: TGTGCCATCATTCCCTTGCCGGGAGGAAGGGGGGCAGAGACCCAGTACTTC
V: TRBV4-1; J: TRBJ2-3; size: -; D: -; CDR3: CASSRTATPTDTQYF; DNA: TGCGCCAGCAGCCGGACCGCTACTCCCACAGATACGCAGTATTTT